Below, 10 T cell receptor beta chains from the same sample are listed, as sequenced in a study of cytomegalovirus exposure and HLA in healthy donors. The PCR made use of 60 Vbeta and 13 Jbeta primers. The protocol was immunoSEQ multiplex PCR, while the TCRdb copy is restricted to in-frame clones and leaves out a portion. Of 95,000 to 100,000 clones listed, roughly 79% were seen once; the top ten hold about 2%. The sequenced sample consisted of PBMCs. All receptors derive from a man in his forties in good health and CMV-seronegative.

This chain uses TRBV7-9 with TRBJ1-2; no clear D. V was clipped by 8 bases and J by 1 base, with 14 bases between them. CDR1 SEHNR and CDR2 FQNEAQ come from the germline V gene (reference sequence). CDR3 length: 14 amino acids. Written as DNA, the CDR3 is TGTGCCAGCCTAGTGACTTCTCTTAACTATGGCTACACCTTC. It encodes CASLVTSLNYGYTF.

J is TRBJ2-3 and V is TRBV9; TRBD2 might be the D (6 bases). The CDR3 has 15 amino acids. The V end was cut by 3 bases, the J end by 1 base, with 12 bases between. Per the germline V gene, CDR1 is SGDLS and CDR2 is YYNGEE. CDR3 sequence: CASSAPGLGTDTQYF. CDR3 DNA: TGTGCCAGCAGCGCCCCGGGACTCGGCACAGATACGCAGTATTTT.

The rearrangement uses TRBV30 and TRBJ2-2; D is possibly TRBD2 (5 bases). This CDR3 is built from 16 residues. CDR1 and CDR2 from the germline V gene are GTSNPN and SVGIG (reference sequence). The V gene lost 1 base and the J gene lost 6 bases, with 18 bases spanning the gap. The CDR3 spells CAWSGVESPRAGELFF. CDR3 bases: TGTGCCTGGAGTGGGGTGGAGAGTCCGAGGGCCGGGGAGCTGTTTTTT.

The genes are TRBV21-1 and TRBJ1-5; the table gives TRBD1 as D, unverified against the DNA. TRBV21-1 is assigned pseudogene status. The CDR3 consists of 19 residues. The CDR3 reads CASSPPRDRGLFRNQPQHF. The CDR3 DNA reads as TGTGCCAGCAGCCCGCCTCGGGACAGGGGACTCTTTCGGAATCAGCCCCAGCATTTT.

The genes are TRBV27 and TRBJ2-2; D is possibly TRBD2 (5 bases). Germline V gene lookup returns CDR1 MNHEY and CDR2 SMNVEV (reference sequence). CDR3 size: 11 residues. The V end lost 5 bases, the J end lost 13 bases, and 11 bases lay between the germline ends. The CDR3 DNA sequence: TGTGCCAGCAGTGCTCCCGAGGGGCTGTTTTTT. Its translation: CASSAPEGLFF.

V is TRBV7-9 and J is TRBJ2-7; 8 nucleotides line up with TRBD2. The V segment lost 4 bases and the J segment 4 bases; nucleotides outside the gene matches: 9. The CDR3 covers 15 residues. CDR1 and CDR2 from the germline V gene are SEHNR and FQNEAQ (reference sequence). The CDR3 DNA sequence: TGTGCCAGCAGCTCACCGGGACTAGTCGCGTACGAGCAGTACTTC. This gives the protein CASSSPGLVAYEQYF.

Only a few counts were recorded for this clone. CDR3 amino acids: CASSYGQGGEKLFF. The CDR3 DNA reads as TGCGCCAGCAGCTACGGACAGGGGGGTGAAAAACTGTTTTTT. The chain combines TRBV5-1 with TRBJ1-4; TRBD1 agrees at 10 bases. Unmatched junction bases numbered 3, after V lost 3 bases and J lost 7 bases. Germline V CDR1 and CDR2: SGHRS, YFSETQ. The CDR3 is made up of 14 amino acids.

This chain connects TRBV27 to TRBJ1-2; possibly TRBD1 for D (6 bases). V shed 6 bases and J shed 0 bases, with 14 bases lying between them. The CDR3 loop spans 15 amino acids. Germline V gene sequence: CDR1 MNHEY, CDR2 SMNVEV (reference sequence). The CDR3 DNA sequence: TGTGCCAGCAGCTACCAGGGGAAGACTAACTATGGCTACACCTTC. Encoded protein: CASSYQGKTNYGYTF.

The chain's CDR3 is CSVGRGSNQPQHF. As DNA, the CDR3 is TGCAGCGTTGGCCGGGGGTCCAATCAGCCCCAGCATTTT. The chain carries TRBV29-1 and TRBJ1-5, with a weak D call TRBD1 (5 bases). V was clipped by 4 bases and J by 3 bases, with 10 bases between them. The CDR3 covers 13 residues. Per germline, CDR1 SQVTM and CDR2 ANQGSEA.

V is TRBV6-5 and J is TRBJ1-2; a possible D gene is TRBD1 (5 bases). This CDR3 has 13 amino acids. V dropped 6 bases and J dropped 9 bases, with 17 bases sitting between them. Germline lookup yields CDR1 MNHEY and CDR2 SVGAGI. The CDR3 nucleotides are TGTGCCAGCAGACCGGACATCAGCGAGAGCTACACCTTC. Translation gives CASRPDISESYTF.